This is a list of T cell receptor beta chains from one sample in a study of radiotherapy plus CTLA-4 blockade in lung cancer. TCRdb keeps only in-frame clones here, not all; method: immunoSEQ multiplex PCR. The sample records over 80,000 clones, 80% to 85% being singletons. The source material was peripheral blood, sampled from a patient treated with radiotherapy plus ipilimumab. Receptors originate from a human donor with non-small cell lung cancer who had stable disease on radiotherapy plus ipilimumab. Both conserved end residues are part of each CDR3. The order of the fields is D gene, J gene, V gene, CDR3 protein, CDR3 DNA. The D gene is left open where the match is weak.

-	TRBJ1-6	TRBV28	CASITGHNSPLHF	TGTGCCAGCATAACAGGTCATAATTCACCCCTCCACTTT
TRBD2	TRBJ2-1	TRBV7-2	CASSLGLRGGWSYNEQFF	TGTGCCAGCAGCTTAGGTTTGCGGGGGGGTTGGTCCTACAATGAGCAGTTCTTC
-	TRBJ2-7	TRBV27	CASSLYAGEQYF	TGTGCCAGCAGTTTATATGCTGGCGAGCAGTACTTC
TRBD2	TRBJ2-1	TRBV19	CASSILGLAGENNEQFF	TGTGCCAGTAGTATATTGGGACTAGCGGGAGAAAACAATGAGCAGTTCTTC
-	TRBJ1-5	TRBV9	CASSPGRDSNQPQHF	TGTGCCAGCAGCCCTGGACGGGATAGCAATCAGCCCCAGCATTTT
TRBD2	TRBJ2-7	TRBV7-8	CASSLVLLAGGEQYF	TGTGCCAGCAGCTTAGTTCTACTAGCGGGAGGCGAGCAGTACTTC
TRBD2	TRBJ2-2	TRBV5-1	CASSPSGNSAGELFF	TGCGCCAGCAGCCCCAGCGGGAATTCAGCCGGGGAGCTGTTTTTT
-	TRBJ2-5	TRBV28	CASSLSGGDLPETQYF	TGTGCCAGCAGTTTATCGGGCGGGGACCTCCCTGAGACCCAGTACTTC
-	TRBJ2-7	TRBV7-3	CASSPPGRGLYEQYF	TGTGCCAGCAGTCCCCCGGGGAGGGGGCTATACGAGCAGTACTTC
TRBD1	TRBJ1-3	TRBV2	CASKSTGRGNTIYF	TGTGCCAGCAAGTCGACAGGGCGCGGAAACACCATATATTTT
TRBD1	TRBJ1-2	TRBV2	CASSPGTAVYGYTF	TGTGCCAGCAGTCCCGGGACAGCCGTCTATGGCTACACCTTC
-	TRBJ1-4	TRBV30	CAWSKGPQTNEKLFF	TGTGCCTGGAGTAAGGGTCCCCAAACTAATGAAAAACTGTTTTTT
TRBD1	TRBJ1-5	TRBV7-8	CASSRRQGAQPQHF	TGTGCCAGCAGCCGTCGACAGGGCGCCCAGCCCCAGCATTTT
-	TRBJ2-7	TRBV7-9	CASSSSGWERYF	TGTGCCAGCAGCTCGTCTGGTTGGGAGCGGTACTTC
TRBD1	TRBJ2-2	TRBV11-3	CASSLGGGQGALAAGELFF	TGTGCCAGCAGCTTAGGGGGTGGACAGGGGGCACTGGCCGCCGGGGAGCTGTTTTTT
TRBD2	TRBJ2-5	TRBV9	CASSPDGGGQETQYF	TGTGCCAGCAGCCCCGACGGGGGGGGCCAAGAGACCCAGTACTTC
-	TRBJ1-1	TRBV5-1	CASSFGGTGVAVEAFF	TGCGCCAGCAGCTTTGGCGGCACCGGGGTGGCGGTGGAAGCTTTCTTT
-	TRBJ2-7	TRBV13	CASTWGGGGVYEQYF	TGTGCCAGCACCTGGGGAGGAGGAGGCGTATACGAGCAGTACTTC
-	TRBJ2-3	TRBV7-9	CASSLQGSTDTQYF	TGTGCCAGCAGCTTACAGGGATCCACAGATACGCAGTATTTT
-	TRBJ2-6	TRBV7-2	CASSLSMGRTASGANVLTF	TGTGCCAGCAGCTTAAGTATGGGGCGGACGGCCTCTGGGGCCAACGTCCTGACTTTC
-	TRBJ2-7	TRBV28	CASSLGLSYEQYF	TGTGCCAGCAGTTTAGGCCTCTCCTACGAGCAGTACTTC
TRBD1	TRBJ2-5	TRBV7-9	CASSLPQGAGETQYF	TGTGCCAGCAGCTTACCGCAGGGGGCGGGGGAGACCCAGTACTTC
TRBD1	TRBJ1-6	TRBV27	CASSFRDRGSPLHF	TGTGCCAGCAGTTTCCGGGACAGGGGGTCACCCCTCCACTTT
-	TRBJ2-7	TRBV2	CASSYTGTPYEQYF	TGTGCCAGCAGCTACACTGGGACGCCCTACGAGCAGTACTTC
-	TRBJ1-5	TRBV28	CASSSRVYQPQHF	TGTGCCAGCAGTTCCAGGGTTTATCAGCCCCAGCATTTT
-	TRBJ2-7	TRBV18	CASSPDDYEQYF	TGTGCCAGCTCACCCGACGACTACGAGCAGTACTTC